Sequencing of this T cell receptor (beta chain) was carried out in a study of spatial heterogeneity in lung cancer. Study-wide context: The authors sequenced available follow-up PBMC samples, taken a median of about 24 months after resection. Study-level results: Among blood samples, ubiquitous expanded tumor TCRs appeared more at resection than at follow-up.

As to time point: blood at routine non-recurrence follow-up after resection. TCRdb reprocessed the 5' RACE reads via MiXCR and lists one record per CDR3 protein. The sample records tens of thousands of distinct CDR3 sequences, more than 6.5% being singletons. The table lists this clonotype with many counts. The antigen is not known. This receptor was taken from a male donor with early-stage non-small cell lung cancer. The sequences come from PBMCs, collected at follow-up.

The chain's CDR3 is CASSGPGLGYNEQFF. The CDR3 coding sequence is TGTGCCAGCAGTGGGCCGGGACTAGGGTACAATGAGCAGTTCTTC. V gene TRBV6-1 combines with J gene TRBJ2-1; 8 bases agree with TRBD2. This CDR3 contains 15 residues. J lost 4 bases, V lost 4 bases, and 6 bases had no gene match. The V gene's germline CDR1 is MNHNS and CDR2 SASEGT.